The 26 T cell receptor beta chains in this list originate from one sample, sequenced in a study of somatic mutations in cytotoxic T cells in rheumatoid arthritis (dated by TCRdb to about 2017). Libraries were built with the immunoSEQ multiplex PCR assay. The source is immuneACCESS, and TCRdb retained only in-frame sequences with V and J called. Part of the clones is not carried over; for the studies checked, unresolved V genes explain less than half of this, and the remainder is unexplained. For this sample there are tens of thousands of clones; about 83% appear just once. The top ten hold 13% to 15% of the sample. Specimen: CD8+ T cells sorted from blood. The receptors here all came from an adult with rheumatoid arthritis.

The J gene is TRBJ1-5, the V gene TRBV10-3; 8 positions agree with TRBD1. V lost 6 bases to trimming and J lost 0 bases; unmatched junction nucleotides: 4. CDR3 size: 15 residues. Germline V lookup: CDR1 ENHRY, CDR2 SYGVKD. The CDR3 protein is CAISGQGSSNQPQHF. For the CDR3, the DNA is TGTGCCATCAGCGGACAGGGAAGTAGCAATCAGCCCCAGCATTTT.

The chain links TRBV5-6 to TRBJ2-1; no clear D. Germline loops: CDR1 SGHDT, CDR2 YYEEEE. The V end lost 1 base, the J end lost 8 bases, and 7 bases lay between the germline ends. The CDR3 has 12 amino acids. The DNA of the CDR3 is TGTGCCAGCAGCTTGTGGTTTTATGAGCAGTTCTTC. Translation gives CASSLWFYEQFF.

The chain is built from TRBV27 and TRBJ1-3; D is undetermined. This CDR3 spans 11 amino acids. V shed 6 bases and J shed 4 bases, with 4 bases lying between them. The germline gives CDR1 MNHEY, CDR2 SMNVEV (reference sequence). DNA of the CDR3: TGTGCCAGCAGCCAGGGAAACACCATATATTTT. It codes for CASSQGNTIYF.

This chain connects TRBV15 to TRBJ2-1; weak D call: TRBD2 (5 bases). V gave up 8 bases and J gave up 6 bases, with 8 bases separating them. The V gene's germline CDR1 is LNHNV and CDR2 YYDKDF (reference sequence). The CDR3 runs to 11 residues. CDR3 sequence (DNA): TGTGCCACCTCGCGGGTCAATGAGCAGTTCTTC. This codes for CATSRVNEQFF.

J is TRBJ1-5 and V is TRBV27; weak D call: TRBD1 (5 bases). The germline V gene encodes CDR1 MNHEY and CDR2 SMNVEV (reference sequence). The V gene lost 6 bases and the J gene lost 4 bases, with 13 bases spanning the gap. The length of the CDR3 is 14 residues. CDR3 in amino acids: CASRMGLGNQPQHF. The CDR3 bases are TGTGCCAGCAGAATGGGACTAGGGAATCAGCCCCAGCATTTT.

This CDR3 is CATSRETGGNSPLHF. In nucleotides, the CDR3 is TGTGCCACCAGCAGGGAAACAGGGGGTAATTCACCCCTCCACTTT. The rearrangement joins TRBV15 to TRBJ1-6; 8 bases line up with TRBD1. This CDR3 comprises 15 residues. Per germline, CDR1 LNHNV and CDR2 YYDKDF (reference sequence). V trimming: 3 bases; J trimming: 6 bases; junction bases outside the gene matches: 4.

As DNA, the CDR3 is TGCGCCAGCAGCTCTGCAGGGACTAGCGGGGGGGCCGGGGAGCTGTTTTTT. Translated, it gives CASSSAGTSGGAGELFF. V is TRBV5-1 and J is TRBJ2-2; 16 bases agree with TRBD2. Per the germline V gene, CDR1 is SGHRS and CDR2 is YFSETQ. The CDR3 extends over 17 amino acids. V lost 3 bases to trimming and J lost 6 bases; unmatched junction nucleotides: 5.

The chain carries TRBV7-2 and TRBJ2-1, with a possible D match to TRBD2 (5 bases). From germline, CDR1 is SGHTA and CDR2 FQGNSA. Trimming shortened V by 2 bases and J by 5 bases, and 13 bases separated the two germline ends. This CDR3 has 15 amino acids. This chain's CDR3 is CASSLSRRVNNEQFF. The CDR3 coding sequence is TGTGCCAGCAGCTTATCCAGGCGGGTTAACAATGAGCAGTTCTTC.

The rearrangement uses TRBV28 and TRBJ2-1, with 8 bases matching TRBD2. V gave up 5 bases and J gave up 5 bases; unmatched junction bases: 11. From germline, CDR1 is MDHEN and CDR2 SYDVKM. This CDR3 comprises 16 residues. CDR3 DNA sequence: TGTGCCAGCAGTCTCCGCGGGACTAGGATAAACAATGAGCAGTTCTTC. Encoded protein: CASSLRGTRINNEQFF.

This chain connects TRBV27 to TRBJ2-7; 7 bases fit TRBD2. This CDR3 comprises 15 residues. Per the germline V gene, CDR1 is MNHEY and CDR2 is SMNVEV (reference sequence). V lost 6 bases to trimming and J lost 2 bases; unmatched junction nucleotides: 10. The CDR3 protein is CASRGREKHPYEQYF. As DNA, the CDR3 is TGTGCCAGCAGGGGGCGGGAGAAACACCCCTACGAGCAGTACTTC.

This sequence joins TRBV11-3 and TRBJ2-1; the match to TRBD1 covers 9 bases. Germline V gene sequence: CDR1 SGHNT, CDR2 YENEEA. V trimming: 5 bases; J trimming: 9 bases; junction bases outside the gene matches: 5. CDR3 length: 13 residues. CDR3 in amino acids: CASSTGTGSEQFF. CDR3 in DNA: TGTGCCAGCAGCACTGGGACAGGGTCTGAGCAGTTCTTC.

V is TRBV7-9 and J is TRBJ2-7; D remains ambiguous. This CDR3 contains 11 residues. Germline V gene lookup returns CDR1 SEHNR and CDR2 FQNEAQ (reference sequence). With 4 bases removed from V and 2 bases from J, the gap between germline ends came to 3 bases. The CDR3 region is CASSSTYEQYF. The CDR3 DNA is TGTGCCAGCAGCTCCACCTACGAGCAGTACTTC. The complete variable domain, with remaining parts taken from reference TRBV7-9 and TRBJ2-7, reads DTGVSQNPRHKITKRGQNVTFRCDPISEHNRLYWYRQTLGQGPEFLTYFQNEAQLEKSRLLSDRFSAERPKGSFSTLEIQRTEQGDSAMYLCASSSTYEQYFGPGTRLTVT.

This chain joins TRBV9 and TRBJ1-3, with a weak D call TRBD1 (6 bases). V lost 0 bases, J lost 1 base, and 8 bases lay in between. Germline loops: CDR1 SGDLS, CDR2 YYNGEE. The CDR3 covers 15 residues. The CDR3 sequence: CASSVGGGSGNTIYF. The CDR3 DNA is TGTGCCAGCAGCGTAGGAGGGGGGTCTGGAAACACCATATATTTT.

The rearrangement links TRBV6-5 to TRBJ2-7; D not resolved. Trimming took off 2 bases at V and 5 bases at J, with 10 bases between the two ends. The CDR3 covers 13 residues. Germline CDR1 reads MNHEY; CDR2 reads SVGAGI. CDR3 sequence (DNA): TGTGCCAGCAGTTACGGTGAGAGTGACGAGCAGTACGTC. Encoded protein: CASSYGESDEQYV.

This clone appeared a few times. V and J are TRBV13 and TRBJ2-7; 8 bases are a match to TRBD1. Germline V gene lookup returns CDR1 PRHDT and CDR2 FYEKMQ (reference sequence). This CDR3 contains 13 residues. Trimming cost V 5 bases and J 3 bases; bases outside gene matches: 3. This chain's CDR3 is CASSQGQGYEQYV. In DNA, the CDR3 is TGTGCCAGCAGCCAAGGACAGGGCTACGAGCAGTACGTC.

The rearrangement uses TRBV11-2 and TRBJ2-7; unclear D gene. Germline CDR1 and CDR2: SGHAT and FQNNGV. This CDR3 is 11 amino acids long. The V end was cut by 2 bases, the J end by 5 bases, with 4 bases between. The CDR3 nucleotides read TGTGCCAGCAGCTTATACGACGAGCAGTACTTC. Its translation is CASSLYDEQYF.

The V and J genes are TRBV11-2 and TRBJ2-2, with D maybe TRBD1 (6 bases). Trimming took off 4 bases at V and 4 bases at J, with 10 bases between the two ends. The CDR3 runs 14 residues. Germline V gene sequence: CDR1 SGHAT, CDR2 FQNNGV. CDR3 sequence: CASSWVGATGELFF. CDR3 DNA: TGTGCCAGCAGCTGGGTGGGGGCCACCGGGGAGCTGTTTTTT. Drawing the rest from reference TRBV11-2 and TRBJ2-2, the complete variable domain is EAGVAQSPRYKIIEKRQSVAFWCNPISGHATLYWYQQILGQGPKLLIQFQNNGVVDDSQLPKDRFSAERLKGVDSTLKIQPAKLEDSAVYLCASSWVGATGELFFGEGSRLTVL.

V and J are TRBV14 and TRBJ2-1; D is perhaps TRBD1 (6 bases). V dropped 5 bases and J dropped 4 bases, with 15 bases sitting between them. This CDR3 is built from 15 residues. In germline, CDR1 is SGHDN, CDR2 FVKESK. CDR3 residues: CASSEAGGTYNEQFF. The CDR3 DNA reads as TGTGCCAGCAGCGAAGCTGGGGGCACATACAATGAGCAGTTCTTC.

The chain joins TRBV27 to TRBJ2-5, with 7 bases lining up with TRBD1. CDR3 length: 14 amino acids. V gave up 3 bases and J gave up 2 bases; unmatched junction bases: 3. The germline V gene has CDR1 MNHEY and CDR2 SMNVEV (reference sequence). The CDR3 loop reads CASSFLGQQETQYF. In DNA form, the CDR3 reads TGTGCCAGCAGTTTCTTGGGACAGCAAGAGACCCAGTACTTC.

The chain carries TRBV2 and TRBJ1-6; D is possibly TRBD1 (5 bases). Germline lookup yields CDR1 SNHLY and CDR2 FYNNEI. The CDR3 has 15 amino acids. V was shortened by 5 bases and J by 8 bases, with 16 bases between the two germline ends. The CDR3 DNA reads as TGTGCCAGCAGTCGGGACTCCCTCGCGGATTCACCCCTCCACTTT. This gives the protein CASSRDSLADSPLHF. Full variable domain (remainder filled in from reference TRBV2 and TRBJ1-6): EPEVTQTPSHQVTQMGQEVILRCVPISNHLYFYWYRQILGQKVEFLVSFYNNEISEKSEIFDDQFSVERPDGSNFTLKIRSTKLEDSAMYFCASSRDSLADSPLHFGNGTRLTVT.

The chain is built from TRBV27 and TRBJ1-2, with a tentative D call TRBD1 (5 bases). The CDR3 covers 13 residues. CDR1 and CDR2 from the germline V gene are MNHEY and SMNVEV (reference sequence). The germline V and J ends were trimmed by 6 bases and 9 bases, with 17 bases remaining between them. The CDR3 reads CASSETGGGSYTF. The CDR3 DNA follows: TGTGCCAGCAGCGAAACAGGAGGAGGCAGCTACACCTTC.

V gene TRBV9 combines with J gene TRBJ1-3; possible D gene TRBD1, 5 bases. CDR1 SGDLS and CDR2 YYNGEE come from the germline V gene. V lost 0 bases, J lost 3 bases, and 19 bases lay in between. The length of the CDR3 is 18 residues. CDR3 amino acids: CASSVEPGAVGGGNTIYF. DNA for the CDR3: TGTGCCAGCAGCGTAGAGCCAGGAGCCGTTGGGGGTGGAAACACCATATATTTT.

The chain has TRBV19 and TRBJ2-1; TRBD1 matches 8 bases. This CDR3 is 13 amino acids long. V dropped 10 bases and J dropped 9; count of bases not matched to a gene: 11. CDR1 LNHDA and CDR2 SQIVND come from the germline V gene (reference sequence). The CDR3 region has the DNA TGTGCCACCGGACAGGGCCCCCGCTTTGAGCAGTTCTTC. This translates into CATGQGPRFEQFF.

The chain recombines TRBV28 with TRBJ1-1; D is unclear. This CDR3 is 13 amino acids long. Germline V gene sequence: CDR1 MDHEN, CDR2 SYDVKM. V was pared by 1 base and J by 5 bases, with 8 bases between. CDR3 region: CASSLLGRTEAFF. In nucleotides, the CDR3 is TGTGCCAGCAGTTTATTAGGGAGGACTGAAGCTTTCTTT.

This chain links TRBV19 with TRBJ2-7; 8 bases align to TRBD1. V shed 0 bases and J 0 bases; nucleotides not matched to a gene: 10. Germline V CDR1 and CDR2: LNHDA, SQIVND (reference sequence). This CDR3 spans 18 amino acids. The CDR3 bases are TGTGCCAGTAGTATAGACAGCCGGGACAGGACTTTCTCCTACGAGCAGTACTTC. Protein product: CASSIDSRDRTFSYEQYF.

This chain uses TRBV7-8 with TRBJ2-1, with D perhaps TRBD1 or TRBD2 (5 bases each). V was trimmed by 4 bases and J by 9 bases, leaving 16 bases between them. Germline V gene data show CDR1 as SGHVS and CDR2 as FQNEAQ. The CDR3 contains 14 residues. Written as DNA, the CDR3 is TGTGCCAGCAGCTCCCATATAGGGACGGTTGAGCAGTTCTTC. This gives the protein CASSSHIGTVEQFF.